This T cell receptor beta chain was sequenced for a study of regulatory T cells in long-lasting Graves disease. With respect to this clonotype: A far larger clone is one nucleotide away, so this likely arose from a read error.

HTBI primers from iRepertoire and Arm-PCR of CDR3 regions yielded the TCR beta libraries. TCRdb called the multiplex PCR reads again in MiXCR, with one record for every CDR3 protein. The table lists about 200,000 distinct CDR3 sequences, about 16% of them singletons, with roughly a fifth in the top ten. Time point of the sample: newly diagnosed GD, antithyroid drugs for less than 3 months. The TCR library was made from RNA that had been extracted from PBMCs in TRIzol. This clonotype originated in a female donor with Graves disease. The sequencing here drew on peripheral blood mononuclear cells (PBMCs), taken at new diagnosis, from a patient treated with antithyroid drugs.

CDR3 bases: TGTGCCAGCAGCACCCCGGGACAGGGATATGAGCAGTTCTTC. Encoded protein: CASSTPGQGYEQFF. This chain uses TRBV7-2 with TRBJ2-1, with 9 positions matching TRBD1. The CDR3 runs 14 residues. CDR1 SGHTA and CDR2 FQGNSA come from the germline V gene. V was pared by 5 bases and J by 8 bases, with 7 bases of the junction left unmatched.